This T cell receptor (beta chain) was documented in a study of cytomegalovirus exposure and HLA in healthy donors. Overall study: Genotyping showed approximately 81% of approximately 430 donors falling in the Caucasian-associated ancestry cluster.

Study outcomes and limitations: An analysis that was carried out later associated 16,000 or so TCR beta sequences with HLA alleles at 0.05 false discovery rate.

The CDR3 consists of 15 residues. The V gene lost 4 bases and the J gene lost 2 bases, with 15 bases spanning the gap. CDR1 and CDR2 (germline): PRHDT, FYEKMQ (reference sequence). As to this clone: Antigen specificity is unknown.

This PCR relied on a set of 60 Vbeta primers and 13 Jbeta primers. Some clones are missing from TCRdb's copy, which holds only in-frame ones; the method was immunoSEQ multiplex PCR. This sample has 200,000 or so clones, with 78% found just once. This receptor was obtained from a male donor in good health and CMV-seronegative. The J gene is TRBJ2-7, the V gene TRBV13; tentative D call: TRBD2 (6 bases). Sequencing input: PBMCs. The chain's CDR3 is CASSSSRGAAYEQYF. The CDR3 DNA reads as TGTGCCAGCAGCTCTTCTCGCGGGGCTGCCTACGAGCAGTACTTC.